This TCR beta chain is from a study of cytomegalovirus exposure and HLA in healthy donors. Notes on the study in general: Most TCR sequences proved rare, with some public TCRs found in many donors. In a later analysis, specific HLA alleles were associated with around 17,000 TCR beta sequences at a 0.05 false discovery rate.

CDR1 LNHDA and CDR2 SQIVND come from the germline V gene (reference sequence). V was clipped by 0 bases and J by 3 bases; unmatched bases: 1. This CDR3 has 14 amino acids. Comments on this clone: Its antigen is not known.

The PCR made use of 60 Vbeta and 13 Jbeta primers. TCRdb's table, derived via immunoSEQ multiplex PCR, lists solely in-frame clones and lacks some. The sample has about 100,000 clones, approximately 75% seen once. This TCR derives from a woman in her 70s in good health and CMV-seropositive. The chain has TRBV19 and TRBJ2-5; TRBD1 matches 7 bases. Material: PBMCs. CDR3 nucleotide sequence: TGTGCCAGTAGTATAGAGGGACAGAAAGAGACCCAGTACTTC. Amino acid sequence: CASSIEGQKETQYF.